This paragraph reports one T cell receptor (beta chain). The antigen remains undetermined. The assay was immunoSEQ multiplex PCR, and TCRdb's table has in-frame clones only and misses some. The data hold 85,000 to 100,000 clones, with roughly 75% observed a single time. The data derive from a study of a mutant IDH1 vaccine in newly diagnosed glioma. Study context: Earlier therapy was either radiotherapy, temozolomide, or both, and most got both.

This CDR3 comprises 14 residues. V dropped 1 base and J dropped 4 bases, with 9 bases sitting between them. The germline gives CDR1 LNHDA, CDR2 SQIVND (reference sequence). Time point indicated: baseline, week 1 (first vaccination visit). The treatment was: pre-vaccination baseline after standard-of-care therapy. Patients carried new grade 3 or 4 IDH1-mutant astrocytomas lacking nuclear ATRX. Study-wide results and limits: Altogether, 85% to 95% of patients exhibited vaccine-induced immune responses.

The chain joins TRBV19 to TRBJ2-3; D unclear. The sample here was PBMCs, taken from a glioma patient treated with radiotherapy, temozolomide or both. The TCR sequence derives from a man aged 35-49 years with glioma. For the CDR3, the DNA is TGTGCCAGTAGTATAGGGGTCCCGGCAGATACGCAGTATTTT. It codes for CASSIGVPADTQYF.